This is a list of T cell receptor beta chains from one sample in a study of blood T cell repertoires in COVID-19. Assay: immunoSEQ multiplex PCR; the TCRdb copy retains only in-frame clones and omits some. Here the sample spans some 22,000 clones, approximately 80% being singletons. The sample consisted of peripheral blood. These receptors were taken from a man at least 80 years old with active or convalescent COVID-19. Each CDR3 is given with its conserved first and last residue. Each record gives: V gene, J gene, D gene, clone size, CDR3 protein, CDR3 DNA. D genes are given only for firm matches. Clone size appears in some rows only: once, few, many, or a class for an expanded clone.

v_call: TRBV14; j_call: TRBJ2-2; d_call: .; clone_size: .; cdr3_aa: CASSRGRTGTTGELFF; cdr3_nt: TGTGCCAGCAGCCGAGGTCGCACAGGGACCACCGGGGAGCTGTTTTTT
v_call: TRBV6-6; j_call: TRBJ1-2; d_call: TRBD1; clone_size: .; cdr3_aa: CASSLRDRDPFNYGYTF; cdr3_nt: TGTGCCAGCAGTCTCCGGGACAGGGATCCTTTTAACTATGGCTACACCTTC
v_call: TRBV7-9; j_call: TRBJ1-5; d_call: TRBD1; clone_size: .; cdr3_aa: CASSLEGAQPQHF; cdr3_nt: TGTGCCAGCAGCTTAGAGGGGGCTCAGCCCCAGCATTTT
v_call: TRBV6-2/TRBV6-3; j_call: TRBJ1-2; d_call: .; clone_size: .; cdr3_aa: CASSYSFRGRGGGYTF; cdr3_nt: TGTGCCAGCAGTTACTCCTTCCGCGGGAGGGGAGGTGGCTACACCTTC
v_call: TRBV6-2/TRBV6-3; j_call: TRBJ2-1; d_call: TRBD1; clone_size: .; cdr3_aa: CASSYSGTGRYNEQFF; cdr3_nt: TGTGCCAGCAGTTACTCCGGGACAGGGCGGTACAATGAGCAGTTCTTC
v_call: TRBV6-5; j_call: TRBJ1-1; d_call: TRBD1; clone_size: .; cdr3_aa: CASSHGTGGTEAFF; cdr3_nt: TGTGCCAGCAGCCACGGGACAGGGGGCACTGAAGCTTTCTTT
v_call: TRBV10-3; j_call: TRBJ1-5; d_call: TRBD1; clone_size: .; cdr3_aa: CAISPGTVNQPQHF; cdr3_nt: TGTGCCATCAGTCCCGGGACAGTCAATCAGCCCCAGCATTTT
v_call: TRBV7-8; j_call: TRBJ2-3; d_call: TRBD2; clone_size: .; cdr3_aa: CASSLIGAGVLEDTQYF; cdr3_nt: TGTGCCAGCAGCTTAATTGGTGCGGGAGTGTTAGAGGATACGCAGTATTTT
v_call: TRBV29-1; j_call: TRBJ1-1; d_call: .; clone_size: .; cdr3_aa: CSENRDMNTEAFF; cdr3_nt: TGCAGCGAGAACAGAGACATGAACACTGAAGCTTTCTTT
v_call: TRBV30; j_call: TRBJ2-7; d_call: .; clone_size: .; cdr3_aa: CAWGRDGGYEQYF; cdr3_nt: TGTGCCTGGGGCCGGGACGGGGGTTACGAGCAGTACTTC
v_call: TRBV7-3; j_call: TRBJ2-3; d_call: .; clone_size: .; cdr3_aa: CASSSLVSTDTQYF; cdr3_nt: TGTGCCAGCAGCTCCCTTGTTAGCACAGATACGCAGTATTTT
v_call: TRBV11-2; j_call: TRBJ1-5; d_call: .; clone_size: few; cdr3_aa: CASSSSPSRDQPQHF; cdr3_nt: TGTGCCAGCAGCTCAAGCCCGAGCAGGGATCAGCCCCAGCATTTT
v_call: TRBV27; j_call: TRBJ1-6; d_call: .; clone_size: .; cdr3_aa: CASSVGRGLNSPLHF; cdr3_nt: TGTGCCAGCAGCGTAGGGCGGGGCCTAAATTCACCCCTCCACTTT
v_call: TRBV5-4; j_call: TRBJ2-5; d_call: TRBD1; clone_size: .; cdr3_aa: CASSLEGARETQYF; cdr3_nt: TGTGCCAGCAGCTTGGAGGGGGCGAGGGAGACCCAGTACTTC
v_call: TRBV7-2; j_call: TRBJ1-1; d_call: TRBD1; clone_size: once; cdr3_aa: CASSLRQGAGGNTEAFF; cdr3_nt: TGTGCCAGCAGCCTCCGACAGGGGGCGGGCGGTAACACTGAAGCTTTCTTT
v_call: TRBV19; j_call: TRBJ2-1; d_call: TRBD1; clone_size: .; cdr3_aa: CASSLNRGNIVNEQFF; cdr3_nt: TGTGCCAGTAGCTTGAACAGGGGGAATATAGTTAATGAGCAGTTCTTC
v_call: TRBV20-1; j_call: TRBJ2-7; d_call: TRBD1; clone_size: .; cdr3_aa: CSASYDRGREQYF; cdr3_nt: TGCAGTGCTAGTTATGACAGGGGGCGCGAGCAGTACTTC
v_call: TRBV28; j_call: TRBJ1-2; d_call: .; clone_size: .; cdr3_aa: CASSQVPYGYTF; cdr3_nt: TGTGCCAGCAGCCAGGTCCCCTATGGCTACACCTTC
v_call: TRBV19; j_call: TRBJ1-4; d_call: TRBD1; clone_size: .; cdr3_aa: CASSILRDRGKDEKLFF; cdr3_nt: TGTGCCAGTAGTATACTCCGGGACAGGGGGAAAGATGAAAAACTGTTTTTT
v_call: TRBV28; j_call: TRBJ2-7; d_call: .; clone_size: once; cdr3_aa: CASSRIDSYEQYF; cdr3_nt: TGTGCCAGCAGTCGTATCGACAGCTACGAGCAGTACTTC
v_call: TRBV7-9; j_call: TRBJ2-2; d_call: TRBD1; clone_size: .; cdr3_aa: CASSWTGVLNTGELFF; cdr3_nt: TGTGCCAGCAGCTGGACAGGGGTTTTGAACACCGGGGAGCTGTTTTTT
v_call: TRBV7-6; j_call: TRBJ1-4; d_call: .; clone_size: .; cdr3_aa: CASSPRGNEKLFF; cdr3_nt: TGTGCCAGCAGCCCAAGGGGAAATGAAAAACTGTTTTTT
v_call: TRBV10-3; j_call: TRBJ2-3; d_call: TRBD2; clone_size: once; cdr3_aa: CAIDAGDPFSTDTQYF; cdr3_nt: TGTGCCATCGATGCGGGGGACCCCTTTAGCACAGATACGCAGTATTTT
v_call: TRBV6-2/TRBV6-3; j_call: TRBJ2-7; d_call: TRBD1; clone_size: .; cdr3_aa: CASSQGQVSSYEQYF; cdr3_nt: TGTGCCAGCAGCCAGGGACAGGTCAGCTCCTACGAGCAGTACTTC
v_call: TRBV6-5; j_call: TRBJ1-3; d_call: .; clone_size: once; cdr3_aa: CASIITGSGNTIYF; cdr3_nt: TGTGCCAGCATAATTACAGGCTCTGGAAACACCATATATTTT
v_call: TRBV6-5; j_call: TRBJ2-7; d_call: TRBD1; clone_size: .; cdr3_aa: CASSSAGQVSYEQYF; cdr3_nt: TGTGCCAGCAGTTCTGCCGGACAGGTCTCCTACGAGCAGTACTTC
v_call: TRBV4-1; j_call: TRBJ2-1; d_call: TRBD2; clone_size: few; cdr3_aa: CASSVPVQLSGRFGYEQFF; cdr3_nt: TGCGCCAGCAGCGTCCCGGTCCAGCTTAGCGGGAGGTTCGGGTATGAGCAGTTCTTC
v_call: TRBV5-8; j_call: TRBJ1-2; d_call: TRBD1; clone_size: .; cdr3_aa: CASSFHRGGYTF; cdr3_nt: TGTGCCAGCAGCTTTCACAGGGGCGGCTACACCTTC
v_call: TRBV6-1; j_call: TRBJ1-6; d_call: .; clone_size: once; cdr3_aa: CAGQQSSYNSPLHF; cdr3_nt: TGTGCCGGACAACAGAGCTCCTATAATTCACCCCTCCACTTT
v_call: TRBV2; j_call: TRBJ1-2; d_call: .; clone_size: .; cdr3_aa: CASSEISGVGHIGYTF; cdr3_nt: TGTGCCAGCAGTGAAATTTCCGGGGTCGGTCATATTGGCTACACCTTC
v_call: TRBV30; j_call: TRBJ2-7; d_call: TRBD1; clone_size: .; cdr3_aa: CAWTGTGIYEQYF; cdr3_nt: TGTGCCTGGACCGGGACAGGGATATACGAGCAGTACTTC
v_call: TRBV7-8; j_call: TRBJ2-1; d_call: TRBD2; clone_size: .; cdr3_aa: CASSPPPSGRGHEQFF; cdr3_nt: TGTGCCAGCAGCCCCCCCCCTAGCGGCCGCGGCCATGAGCAGTTCTTC
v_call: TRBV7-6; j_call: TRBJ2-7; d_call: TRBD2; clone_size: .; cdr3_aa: CASSATSGSGKSYEQYF; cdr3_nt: TGTGCCAGCAGCGCGACTAGCGGGAGTGGGAAAAGTTACGAGCAGTACTTC
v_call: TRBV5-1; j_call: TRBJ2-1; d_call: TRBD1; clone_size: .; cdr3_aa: CASSGTGNYNEQFF; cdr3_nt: TGCGCCAGCAGTGGGACAGGGAATTACAATGAGCAGTTCTTC
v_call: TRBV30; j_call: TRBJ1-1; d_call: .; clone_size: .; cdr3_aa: CAFYYPLSNTEAFF; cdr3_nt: TGTGCCTTCTATTACCCCTTATCGAACACTGAAGCTTTCTTT
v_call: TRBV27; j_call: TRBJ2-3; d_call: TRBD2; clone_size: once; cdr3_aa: CASSSGLAIPDTQYF; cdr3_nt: TGTGCCAGCAGTTCGGGACTAGCGATCCCAGATACGCAGTATTTT
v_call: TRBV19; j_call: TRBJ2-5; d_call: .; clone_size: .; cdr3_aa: CASSIQGSETQYF; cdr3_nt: TGTGCCAGTAGTATACAGGGCTCAGAGACCCAGTACTTC
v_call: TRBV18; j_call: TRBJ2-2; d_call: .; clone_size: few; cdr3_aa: CASSPYTGELFF; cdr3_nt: TGTGCCAGCTCACCCTACACCGGGGAGCTGTTTTTT
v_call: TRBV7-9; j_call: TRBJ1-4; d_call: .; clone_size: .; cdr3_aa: CASSLGLGPVATNEKLFF; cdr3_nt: TGTGCCAGCAGCTTAGGTCTGGGGCCTGTTGCAACTAATGAAAAACTGTTTTTT
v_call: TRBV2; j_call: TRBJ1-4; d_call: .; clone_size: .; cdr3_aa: CASSWGGGTNEKLFF; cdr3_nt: TGTGCCAGCTCATGGGGCGGGGGCACTAATGAAAAACTGTTTTTT
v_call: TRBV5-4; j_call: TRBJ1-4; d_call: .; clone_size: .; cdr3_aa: CASSLGISTNEKLFF; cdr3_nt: TGTGCCAGCAGCTTGGGTATATCAACTAATGAAAAACTGTTTTTT